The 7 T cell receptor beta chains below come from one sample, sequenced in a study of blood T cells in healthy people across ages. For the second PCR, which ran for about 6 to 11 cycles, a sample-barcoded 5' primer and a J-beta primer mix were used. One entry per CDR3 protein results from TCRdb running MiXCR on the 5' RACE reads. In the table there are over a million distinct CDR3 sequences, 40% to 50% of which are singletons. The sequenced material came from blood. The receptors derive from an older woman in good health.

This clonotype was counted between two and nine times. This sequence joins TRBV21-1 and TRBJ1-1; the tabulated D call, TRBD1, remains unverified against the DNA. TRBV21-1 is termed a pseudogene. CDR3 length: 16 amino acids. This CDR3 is CASSKGGDRGADEAFF. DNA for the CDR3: TGTGCCAGCAGCAAAGGAGGGGACAGGGGAGCTGATGAAGCTTTCTTT.

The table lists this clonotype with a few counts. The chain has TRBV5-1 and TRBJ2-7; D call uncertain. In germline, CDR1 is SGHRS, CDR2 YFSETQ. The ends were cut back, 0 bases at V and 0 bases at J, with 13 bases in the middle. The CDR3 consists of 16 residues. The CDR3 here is CASSLEVGRSSYEQYF. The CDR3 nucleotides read TGCGCCAGCAGCTTGGAGGTGGGAAGGAGCTCCTACGAGCAGTACTTC.

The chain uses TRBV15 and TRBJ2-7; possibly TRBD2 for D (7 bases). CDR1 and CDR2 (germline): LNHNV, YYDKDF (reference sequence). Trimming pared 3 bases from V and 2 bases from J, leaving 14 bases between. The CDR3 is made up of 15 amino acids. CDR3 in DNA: TGTGCCACCAGCAGCGGCAGGGGAGGGACCTACGAGCAGTACTTC. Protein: CATSSGRGGTYEQYF.

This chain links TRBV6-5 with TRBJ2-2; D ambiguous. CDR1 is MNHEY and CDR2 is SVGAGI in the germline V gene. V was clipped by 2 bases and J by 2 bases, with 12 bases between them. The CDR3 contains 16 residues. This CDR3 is CASSYIPDPNTGELFF. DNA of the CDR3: TGTGCCAGCAGTTACATCCCGGACCCAAACACCGGGGAGCTGTTTTTT.

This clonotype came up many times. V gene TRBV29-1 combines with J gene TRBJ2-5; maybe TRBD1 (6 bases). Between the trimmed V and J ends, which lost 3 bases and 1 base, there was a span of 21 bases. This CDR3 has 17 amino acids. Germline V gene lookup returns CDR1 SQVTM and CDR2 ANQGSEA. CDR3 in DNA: TGCAGCGTTGACGGTGTTGTAACAGGGCGGCTCCAAGAGACCCAGTACTTC. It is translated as CSVDGVVTGRLQETQYF.

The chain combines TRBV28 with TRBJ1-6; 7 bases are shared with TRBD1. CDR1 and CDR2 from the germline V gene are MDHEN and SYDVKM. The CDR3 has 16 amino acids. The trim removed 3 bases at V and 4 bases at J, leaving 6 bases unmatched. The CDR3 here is CASSFGRGSYNSPLHF. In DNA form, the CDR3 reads TGTGCCAGCAGTTTCGGCAGGGGGTCTTATAATTCACCCCTCCACTTT. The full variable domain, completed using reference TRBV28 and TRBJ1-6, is DVKVTQSSRYLVKRTGEKVFLECVQDMDHENMFWYRQDPGLGLRLIYFSYDVKMKEKGDIPEGYSVSREKKERFSLILESASTNQTSMYLCASSFGRGSYNSPLHFGNGTRLTVT.

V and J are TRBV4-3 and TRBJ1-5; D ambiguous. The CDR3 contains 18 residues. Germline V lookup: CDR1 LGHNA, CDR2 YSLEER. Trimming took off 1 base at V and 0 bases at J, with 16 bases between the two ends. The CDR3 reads CASSQGVFRAYSNQPQHF. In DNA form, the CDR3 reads TGCGCCAGCAGCCAAGGGGTGTTCCGAGCCTATAGCAATCAGCCCCAGCATTTT.